These 5 T cell receptor beta chains came from one sample sequenced in a study of blood T cell repertoires in COVID-19. Using immunoSEQ multiplex PCR, the repertoire was profiled, and TCRdb retains in-frame clones only, with some absent. The data contain about 120,000 clones, around 81% of them singletons. Sequencing was carried out using peripheral blood. These receptors came from a man aged 30 to 39 with COVID-19, enrolled during active disease.

This clone occurred a few times. This sequence joins TRBV6-5 and TRBJ2-1, with 7 nucleotides matching TRBD2. The CDR3 consists of 15 residues. V gave up 2 bases and J gave up 6 bases; unmatched junction bases: 7. The germline V gene has CDR1 MNHEY and CDR2 SVGAGI. CDR3 protein: CASSYGRALSNEQFF. The CDR3 nucleotides are TGTGCCAGCAGTTACGGGAGGGCCCTTTCCAATGAGCAGTTCTTC.

The chain has TRBV18 and TRBJ2-6; D might be TRBD1 (5 bases). This CDR3 has 16 amino acids. The V end lost 1 base, the J end lost 4 bases, and 11 bases lay between the germline ends. The V gene's germline CDR1 is KGHSH and CDR2 LQKENI. The CDR3 DNA reads as TGTGCCAGCTCACCACTGGCTGGGGCCGGGGCCAACGTCCTGACTTTC. Translating gives CASSPLAGAGANVLTF.

The sample holds a few counts of this clone. CDR3 nucleotides: TGTGCCAGCTCAGGACAGGCGCGGGTGAACACTGAAGCTTTCTTT. Translation: CASSGQARVNTEAFF. The V and J genes are TRBV18 and TRBJ1-1; 7 nucleotides line up with TRBD1. With 5 bases clipped from V and 0 bases from J, the junction kept 6 bases outside the gene matches. Germline CDR1 reads KGHSH; CDR2 reads LQKENI. This CDR3 contains 15 residues. Filled out from reference TRBV18 and TRBJ1-1, the complete variable domain reads NAGVMQNPRHLVRRRGQEARLRCSPMKGHSHVYWYRQLPEEGLKFMVYLQKENIIDESGMPKERFSAEFPKEGPSILRIQQVVRGDSAAYFCASSGQARVNTEAFFGQGTRLTVV.

This clone was seen more than once but under ten times. The chain links TRBV12-5 to TRBJ2-1; D might be TRBD2 (6 bases). The CDR3 runs 16 residues. V dropped 2 bases and J dropped 3 bases, with 14 bases sitting between them. Germline-derived CDR1 and CDR2 are LGHNT and FRNRAP. CDR3 bases: TGTGCTAGTGGTTTGTATATGTGGGAGGACTACAATGAGCAGTTCTTC. Its translation is CASGLYMWEDYNEQFF.

This clone has a single count. The genes are TRBV9 and TRBJ2-1, with 7 nucleotides matching TRBD2. This CDR3 comprises 17 residues. Germline V lookup: CDR1 SGDLS, CDR2 YYNGEE. The J segment lost 7 bases and the V segment lost 0 bases, leaving 13 bases of the junction unmatched. The CDR3, as DNA: TGTGCCAGCAGCGTAGAAGGGGAGGGGTCTGGGAGGAATGAGCAGTTCTTC. Translating it yields CASSVEGEGSGRNEQFF.